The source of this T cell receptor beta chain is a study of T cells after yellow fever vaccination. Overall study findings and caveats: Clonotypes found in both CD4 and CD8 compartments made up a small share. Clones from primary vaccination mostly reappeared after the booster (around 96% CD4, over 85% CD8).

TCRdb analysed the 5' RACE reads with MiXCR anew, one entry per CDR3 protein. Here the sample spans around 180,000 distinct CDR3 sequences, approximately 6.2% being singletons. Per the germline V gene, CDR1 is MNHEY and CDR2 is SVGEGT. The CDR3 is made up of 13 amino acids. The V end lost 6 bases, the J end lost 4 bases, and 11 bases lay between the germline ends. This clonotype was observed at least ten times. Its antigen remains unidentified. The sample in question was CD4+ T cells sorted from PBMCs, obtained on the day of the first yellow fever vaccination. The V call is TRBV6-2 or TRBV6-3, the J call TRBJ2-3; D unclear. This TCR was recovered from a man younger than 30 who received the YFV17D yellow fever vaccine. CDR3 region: CASSRGRPDTQYF. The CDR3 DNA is TGTGCCAGCAGCCGCGGACGGCCAGATACGCAGTATTTT.